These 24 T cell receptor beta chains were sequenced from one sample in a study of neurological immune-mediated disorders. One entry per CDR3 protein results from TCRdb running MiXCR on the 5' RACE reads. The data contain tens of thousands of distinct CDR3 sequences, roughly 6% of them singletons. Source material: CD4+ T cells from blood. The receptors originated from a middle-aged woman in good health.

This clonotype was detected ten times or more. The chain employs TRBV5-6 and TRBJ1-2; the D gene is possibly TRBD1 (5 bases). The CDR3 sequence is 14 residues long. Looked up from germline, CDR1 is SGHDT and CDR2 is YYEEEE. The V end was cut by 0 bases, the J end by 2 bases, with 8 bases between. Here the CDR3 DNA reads TGTGCCAGCAGCTTGGGACAGCAGAACTATGGCTACACCTTC. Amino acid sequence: CASSLGQQNYGYTF.

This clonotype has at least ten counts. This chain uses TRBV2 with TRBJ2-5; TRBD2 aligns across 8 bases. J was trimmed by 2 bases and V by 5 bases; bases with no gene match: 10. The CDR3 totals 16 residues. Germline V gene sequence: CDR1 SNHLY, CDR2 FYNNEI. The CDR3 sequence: CASSPRAGAGQETQYF. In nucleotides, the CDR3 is TGTGCCAGCAGTCCGAGAGCGGGAGCGGGACAAGAGACCCAGTACTTC.

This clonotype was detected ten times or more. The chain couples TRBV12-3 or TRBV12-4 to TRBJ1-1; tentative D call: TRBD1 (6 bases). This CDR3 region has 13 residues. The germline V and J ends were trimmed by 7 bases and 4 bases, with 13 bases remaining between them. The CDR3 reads CASTFGGVTEAFF. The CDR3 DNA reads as TGTGCCAGCACCTTCGGGGGCGTCACTGAAGCTTTCTTT.

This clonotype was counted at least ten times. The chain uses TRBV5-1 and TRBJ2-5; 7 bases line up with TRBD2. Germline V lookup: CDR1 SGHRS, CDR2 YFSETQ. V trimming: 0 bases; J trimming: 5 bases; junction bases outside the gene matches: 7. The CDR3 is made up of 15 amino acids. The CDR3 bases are TGCGCCAGCAGCTTGGCTGGGGGAGGGATGGAGACCCAGTACTTC. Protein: CASSLAGGGMETQYF.

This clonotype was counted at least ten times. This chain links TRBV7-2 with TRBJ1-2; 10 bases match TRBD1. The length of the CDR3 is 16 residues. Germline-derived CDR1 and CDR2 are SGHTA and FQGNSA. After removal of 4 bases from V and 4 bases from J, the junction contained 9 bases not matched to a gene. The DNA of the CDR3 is TGTGCCAGCAGCTCCCTCAGACAGGGGGCGGGCTATGGCTACACCTTC. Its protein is CASSSLRQGAGYGYTF.

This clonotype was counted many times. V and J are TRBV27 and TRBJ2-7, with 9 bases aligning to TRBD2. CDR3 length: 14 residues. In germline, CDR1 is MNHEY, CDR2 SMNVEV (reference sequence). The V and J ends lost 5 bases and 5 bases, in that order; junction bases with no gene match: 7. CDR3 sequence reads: CASSPIAGAHEQYF. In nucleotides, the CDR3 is TGTGCCAGCAGTCCAATAGCGGGAGCCCACGAGCAGTACTTC.

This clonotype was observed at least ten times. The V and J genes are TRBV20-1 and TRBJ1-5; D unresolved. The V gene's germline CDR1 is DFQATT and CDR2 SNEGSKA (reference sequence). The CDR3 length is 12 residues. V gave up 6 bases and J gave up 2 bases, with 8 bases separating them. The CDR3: CSAHSGNQPQHF. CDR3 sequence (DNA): TGCAGTGCCCACAGTGGCAATCAGCCCCAGCATTTT.

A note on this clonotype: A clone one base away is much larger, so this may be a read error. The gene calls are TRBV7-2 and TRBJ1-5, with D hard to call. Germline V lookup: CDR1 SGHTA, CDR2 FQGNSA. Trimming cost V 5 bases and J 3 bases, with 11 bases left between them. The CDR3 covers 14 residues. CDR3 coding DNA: TGTGCCAGCAGCCAGTACCCTAACAATCAGCCCCAGCATTTT. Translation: CASSQYPNNQPQHF.

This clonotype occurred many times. This chain's CDR3 is CASSELAGGHNEQFF. The CDR3 DNA is TGCGCCAGCAGCGAACTAGCGGGAGGCCACAATGAGCAGTTCTTC. This chain links TRBV5-1 with TRBJ2-1; TRBD2 aligns across 12 bases. V lost 4 bases to trimming and J lost 5 bases; unmatched junction nucleotides: 4. This CDR3 has 15 amino acids. Germline V gene data show CDR1 as SGHRS and CDR2 as YFSETQ.

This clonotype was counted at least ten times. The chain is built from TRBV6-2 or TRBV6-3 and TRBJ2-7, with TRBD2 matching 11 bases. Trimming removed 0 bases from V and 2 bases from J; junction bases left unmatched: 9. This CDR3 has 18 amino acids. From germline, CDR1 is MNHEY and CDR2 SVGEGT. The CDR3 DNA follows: TGTGCCAGCAGTTACTCCCCCCAACTAGCGGGAGTGCCCTACGAGCAGTACTTC. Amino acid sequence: CASSYSPQLAGVPYEQYF.

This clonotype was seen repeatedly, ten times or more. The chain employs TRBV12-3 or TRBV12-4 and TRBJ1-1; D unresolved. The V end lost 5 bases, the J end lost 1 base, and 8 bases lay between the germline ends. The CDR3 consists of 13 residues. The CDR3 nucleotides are TGTGCCAGCAGTACACGGGAGAACACTGAAGCTTTCTTT. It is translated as CASSTRENTEAFF.

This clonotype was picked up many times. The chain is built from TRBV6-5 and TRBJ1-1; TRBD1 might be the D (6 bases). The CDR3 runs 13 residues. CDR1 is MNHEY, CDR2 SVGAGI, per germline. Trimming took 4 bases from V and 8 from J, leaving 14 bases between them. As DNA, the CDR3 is TGTGCCAGCAGTTTCCTACTGGGGGCAGAAGCTTTCTTT. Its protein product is CASSFLLGAEAFF.

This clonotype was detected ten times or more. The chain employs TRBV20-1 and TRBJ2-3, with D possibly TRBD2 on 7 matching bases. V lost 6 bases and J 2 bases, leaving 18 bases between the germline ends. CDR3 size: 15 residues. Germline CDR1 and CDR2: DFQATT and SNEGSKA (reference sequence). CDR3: CSAPRGGAATDTQYF. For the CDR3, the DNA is TGCAGTGCCCCCCGAGGGGGGGCGGCCACAGATACGCAGTATTTT.

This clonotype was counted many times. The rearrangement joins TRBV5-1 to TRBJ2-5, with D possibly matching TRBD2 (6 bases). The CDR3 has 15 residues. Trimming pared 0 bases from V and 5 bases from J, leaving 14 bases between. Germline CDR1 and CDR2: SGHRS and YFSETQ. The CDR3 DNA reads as TGCGCCAGCAGCTTGGGAGGACTACTAAGGGAGACCCAGTACTTC. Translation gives CASSLGGLLRETQYF.

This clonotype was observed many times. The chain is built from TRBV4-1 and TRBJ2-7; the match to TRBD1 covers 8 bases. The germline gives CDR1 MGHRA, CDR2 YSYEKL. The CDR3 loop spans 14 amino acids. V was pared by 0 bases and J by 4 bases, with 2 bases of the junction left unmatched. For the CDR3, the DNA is TGCGCCAGCAGCCAAGACAGGGGGCGGTACGAGCAGTACTTC. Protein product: CASSQDRGRYEQYF.

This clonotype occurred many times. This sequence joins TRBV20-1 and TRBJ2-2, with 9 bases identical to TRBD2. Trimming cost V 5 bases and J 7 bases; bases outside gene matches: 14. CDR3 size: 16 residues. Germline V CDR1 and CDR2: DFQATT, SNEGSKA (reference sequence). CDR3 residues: CSASGEAGGLIGELFF. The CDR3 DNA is TGCAGTGCTTCCGGGGAGGCGGGAGGGTTGATCGGGGAGCTGTTTTTT.

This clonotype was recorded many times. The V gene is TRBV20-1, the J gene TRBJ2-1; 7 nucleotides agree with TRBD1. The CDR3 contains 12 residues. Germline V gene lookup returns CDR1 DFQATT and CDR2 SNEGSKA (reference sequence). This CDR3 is CTTGPSNNEQFF. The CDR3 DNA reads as TGCACGACAGGGCCCTCAAACAATGAGCAGTTCTTC.

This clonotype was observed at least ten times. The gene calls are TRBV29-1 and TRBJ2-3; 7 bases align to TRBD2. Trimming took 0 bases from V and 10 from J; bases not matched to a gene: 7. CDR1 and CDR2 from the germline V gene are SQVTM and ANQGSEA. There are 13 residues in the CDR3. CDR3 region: CSVEDGGESSQYF. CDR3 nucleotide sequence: TGCAGCGTTGAAGATGGGGGGGAGTCGTCGCAGTATTTT.

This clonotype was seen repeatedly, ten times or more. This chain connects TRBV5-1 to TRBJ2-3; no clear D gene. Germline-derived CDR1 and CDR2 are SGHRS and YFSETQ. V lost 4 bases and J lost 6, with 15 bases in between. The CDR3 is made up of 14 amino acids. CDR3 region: CASSRFGESDTQYF. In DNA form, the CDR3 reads TGCGCCAGCAGCCGCTTTGGAGAGAGCGATACGCAGTATTTT. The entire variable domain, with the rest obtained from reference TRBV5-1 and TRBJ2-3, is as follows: KAGVTQTPRYLIKTRGQQVTLSCSPISGHRSVSWYQQTPGQGLQFLFEYFSETQRNKGNFPGRFSGRQFSNSRSEMNVSTLELGDSALYLCASSRFGESDTQYFGPGTRLTVL.

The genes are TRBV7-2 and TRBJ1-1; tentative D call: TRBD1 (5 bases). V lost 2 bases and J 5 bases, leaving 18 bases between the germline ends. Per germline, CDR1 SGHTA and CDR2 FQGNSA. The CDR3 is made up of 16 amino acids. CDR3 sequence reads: CASSLNLQRGGTEAFF. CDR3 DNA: TGTGCCAGCAGCTTAAATCTCCAGCGGGGGGGAACTGAAGCTTTCTTT.

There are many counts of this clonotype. The CDR3: CASTLNYGTQYF. CDR3 nucleotide sequence: TGTGCCAGCACCCTAAATTACGGGACCCAGTACTTC. V is TRBV12-3 or TRBV12-4 and J is TRBJ2-5, with unresolved D. Trimming cost V 7 bases and J 7 bases, with 13 bases left between them. CDR3 size: 12 residues.

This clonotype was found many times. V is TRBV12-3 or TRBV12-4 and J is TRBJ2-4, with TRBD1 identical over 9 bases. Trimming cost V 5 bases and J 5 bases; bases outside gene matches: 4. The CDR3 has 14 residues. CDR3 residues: CASSPRTGENIQYF. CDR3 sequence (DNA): TGTGCCAGCAGTCCTAGGACAGGGGAAAACATTCAGTACTTC.

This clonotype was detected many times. The CDR3 DNA sequence: TGTGCCAGCAGCTTCGGACAGAAAGAGACCCAGTACTTC. It codes for CASSFGQKETQYF. The chain recombines TRBV7-9 with TRBJ2-5; D might be TRBD1 (6 bases). This CDR3 is 13 amino acids long. Deletions cut 3 bases from V and 3 bases from J, with 8 bases between. Germline CDR1 and CDR2: SEHNR and FQNEAQ (reference sequence).

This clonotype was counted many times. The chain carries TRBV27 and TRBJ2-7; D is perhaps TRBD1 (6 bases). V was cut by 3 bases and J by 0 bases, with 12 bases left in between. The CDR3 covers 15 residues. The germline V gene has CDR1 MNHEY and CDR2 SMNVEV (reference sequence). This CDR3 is CASSLSTGFSYEQYF. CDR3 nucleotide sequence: TGTGCCAGCAGTTTGTCGACAGGCTTCTCCTACGAGCAGTACTTC.